This TCR beta chain was documented in a study of T cells after yellow fever vaccination. TCRdb called the 5' RACE reads again in MiXCR, with one record for every CDR3 protein. In the table there are more than 300,000 distinct CDR3 sequences, around 4.5% of which are singletons. The study, taken as a whole, reports: Post-booster repertoires again held most primary-vaccination clones (about 96% CD4, around 90% CD8). Only a small proportion of the clonotypes turned up in both the CD4 and the CD8 compartments, likely arising from convergent recombination. High-abundance clonotypes from the bulk population could contaminate FACS-sorted repertoires. Secondary responses were weaker yet peaked faster, day 5 versus 15.

This clonotype turned up a few times. The target antigen is unknown. Germline V gene data show CDR1 as ENHRY and CDR2 as SYGVKD. Losses at the gene ends were 4 bases for V and 1 base for J; bases not matched to a gene: 0. The CDR3 runs to 15 residues. The sample was PBMCs, taken 15 days after the yellow fever booster vaccination. The chain has TRBV10-3 and TRBJ2-5; 13 positions match TRBD2. This TCR was recovered from a man aged 18 to 30 who received the YFV17D yellow fever vaccine. CDR3 sequence reads: CAISGTSGGQETQYF. The CDR3 DNA sequence: TGTGCCATCAGTGGGACTAGCGGGGGCCAAGAGACCCAGTACTTC.